These 21 T cell receptor beta chains originate from one sample sequenced in a study of post-analysis software for immune sequencing data. No antigen has been identified for these receptors. TCR beta cDNA libraries had unique molecular identifiers. One entry per CDR3 protein, called by TCRdb with MiXCR from the PCR reads. The sample contains hundreds of thousands of distinct CDR3 sequences, over 30% of which appear only once. Findings and caveats of the study: With TRBV5-6, TRBV5-1 and TRBV20-1 included, about five TRBV segments were more frequent in patients than in controls.

Sequencing used blood. These TCRs come from a girl aged 2 to 9 with multiple sclerosis.

This clonotype was picked up many times. This sequence joins TRBV7-6 and TRBJ2-5; 9 nucleotides line up with TRBD1. V lost 5 bases to trimming and J lost 11 bases; unmatched junction nucleotides: 9. CDR1 and CDR2 (germline): SGHVS, FNYEAQ. The CDR3 runs 13 residues. CDR3 coding DNA: TGTGCCAGCAGCAGGACAGGGGTGGGAGAGCAGTACTTC. As protein: CASSRTGVGEQYF.

The chain employs TRBV4-3 and TRBJ2-5; 10 bases agree with TRBD2. This CDR3 contains 15 residues. Germline CDR1 is LGHNA and CDR2 is YSLEER. After removal of 2 bases from V and 11 bases from J, the junction contained 11 bases not matched to a gene. The CDR3 nucleotides read TGCGCCAGCAGCCAATCAAGCGGGAGGGTTGAAGAGCAGTACTTC. Translating it yields CASSQSSGRVEEQYF.

V is TRBV20-1 and J is TRBJ2-7, with D hard to call. The CDR3 runs 12 residues. CDR1 and CDR2 (germline): DFQATT, SNEGSKA (reference sequence). Trimming cost V 1 base and J 5 bases, with 9 bases left between them. The CDR3 sequence is CSARAPLHEQYF. CDR3 DNA: TGCAGTGCTAGAGCCCCGTTACACGAGCAGTACTTC.

A single count supports this clonotype. The rearrangement links TRBV2 to TRBJ2-3; 7 nucleotides align to TRBD1. Germline V gene lookup returns CDR1 SNHLY and CDR2 FYNNEI. V trimming: 4 bases; J trimming: 14 bases; junction bases outside the gene matches: 12. CDR3 size: 13 residues. The CDR3 protein is CASSGQGPYERYF. The DNA of the CDR3 is TGTGCCAGCAGTGGACAGGGCCCTTATGAACGGTATTTT.

At least ten counts were recorded for this clonotype. J is TRBJ2-6 and V is TRBV28; the D is unclear. Germline CDR1 and CDR2: MDHEN and SYDVKM. The CDR3 sequence is 14 residues long. Trimming left V 6 bases short and J 4 bases short, with 10 bases between. Here the CDR3 reads CASRELLGANVLTF. Here the CDR3 DNA reads TGTGCCAGCAGAGAGCTATTGGGGGCCAACGTCCTGACTTTC.

There are a few counts of this clonotype. V is TRBV20-1 and J is TRBJ2-3; no definite D call. From germline, CDR1 is DFQATT and CDR2 SNEGSKA (reference sequence). The CDR3 contains 14 residues. V lost 1 base and J 0 bases, leaving 8 bases between the germline ends. As DNA, the CDR3 is TGCAGTGCTAGAGCCGGAAGTAGCACAGATACGCAGTATTTT. Translating gives CSARAGSSTDTQYF.

The CDR3 DNA is TGCAGTGCTAGGCATCAGGGTGGCAATTCACCCCTCCACTTT. It encodes CSARHQGGNSPLHF. The chain employs TRBV20-1 and TRBJ1-6; tentative D call: TRBD1 (5 bases). The CDR3 contains 14 residues. Trimming stripped 3 bases from V and 7 bases from J, with 13 bases between. Germline CDR1 reads DFQATT; CDR2 reads SNEGSKA (reference sequence).

This chain links TRBV4-2 with TRBJ1-1; 7 bases fit TRBD1. The CDR3 totals 16 residues. V dropped 3 bases and J dropped 2; count of bases not matched to a gene: 9. CDR1 is LGHNA and CDR2 is YNFKEQ in the germline V gene. DNA for the CDR3: TGTGCCAGCAGCCAGAGGGGGACAGCCTCCAACACTGAAGCTTTCTTT. Encoded protein: CASSQRGTASNTEAFF.

There are a few counts of this clonotype. This chain joins TRBV28 and TRBJ1-1; a possible D gene is TRBD1 (6 bases). The ends were cut back, 2 bases at V and 6 bases at J, with 10 bases in the middle. Germline CDR1 is MDHEN and CDR2 is SYDVKM. This CDR3 is built from 13 residues. For the CDR3, the DNA is TGTGCCAGCAGTTTACTACAGGGTTCTGAAGCTTTCTTT. It encodes CASSLLQGSEAFF.

This clonotype was seen just once. This chain uses TRBV3-1 with TRBJ2-1, with D hard to call. V was shortened by 0 bases and J by 7 bases, with 10 bases between the two germline ends. This CDR3 is built from 14 residues. Germline-derived CDR1 and CDR2 are LGHDT and YNNKEL (reference sequence). The CDR3 DNA reads as TGTGCCAGCAGCCAAGATCCCAGCCCTAATGAGCAGTTCTTC. It codes for CASSQDPSPNEQFF.

This clonotype has just a few counts. The V and J genes are TRBV4-2 and TRBJ2-1; 8 bases line up with TRBD2. The CDR3 contains 18 residues. The germline V gene has CDR1 LGHNA and CDR2 YNFKEQ. After removal of 0 bases from V and 0 bases from J, the junction contained 7 bases not matched to a gene. The CDR3 DNA is TGTGCCAGCAGCCAAGAAGGGGGACTAGTGGGCTCCTACAATGAGCAGTTCTTC. Amino acids: CASSQEGGLVGSYNEQFF.

In this sample, this clonotype turned up a few times. The J gene is TRBJ1-2, the V gene TRBV10-3; D remains unclear. Germline CDR1 reads ENHRY; CDR2 reads SYGVKD. Between the trimmed V and J ends, which lost 3 bases and 6 bases, there was a span of 11 bases. The CDR3 runs 13 residues. CDR3 in DNA: TGTGCCATCAGTGACGAGTTCCAGGATGGCTACACCTTC. It translates to CAISDEFQDGYTF.

The rearrangement joins TRBV2 to TRBJ1-2; TRBD1 aligns across 8 bases. V shed 11 bases, J shed 8 bases, and the junction held 7 bases outside the gene matches. The CDR3 sequence is 11 residues long. CDR1 SNHLY and CDR2 FYNNEI come from the germline V gene. The CDR3 sequence is CAGRTGIGYTF. CDR3 sequence (DNA): TGTGCCGGAAGGACAGGGATCGGCTACACCTTC.

The V call is TRBV9, the J call TRBJ2-1; 15 bases fit TRBD2. Germline V gives CDR1 SGDLS, CDR2 YYNGEE. This CDR3 spans 18 amino acids. J was trimmed by 1 base and V by 6 bases; bases with no gene match: 8. The CDR3 nucleotides are TGTGCCAGCACCTACGGACTAGCGGGGGGGCTTTCCTACAATGAGCAGTTCTTC. Encoded protein: CASTYGLAGGLSYNEQFF.

The CDR3 DNA sequence: TGTGCCAGCAGTTACGATCCCCTAGCCCTTCCTGAGCAGTTCTTC. It encodes CASSYDPLALPEQFF. The genes are TRBV6-2 or TRBV6-3 and TRBJ2-1, with a weak D call TRBD2 (5 bases). Looked up from germline, CDR1 is MNHEY and CDR2 is SVGEGT. The CDR3 has 15 amino acids. V lost 2 bases to trimming and J lost 9 bases, with 17 bases between them.

The V call is TRBV28, the J call TRBJ1-4; TRBD1 matches at 7 bases. With V trimmed by 6 bases and J by 7 bases, 8 bases remained unmatched. Germline values: CDR1 MDHEN, CDR2 SYDVKM. This CDR3 contains 14 residues. The CDR3 sequence is CASSTGTDGEKLFF. CDR3 DNA: TGTGCCAGCAGCACCGGGACAGATGGTGAAAAACTGTTTTTT.

This clonotype was seen a few times. The chain couples TRBV20-1 to TRBJ2-7; the match to TRBD1 covers 8 bases. This CDR3 is 15 amino acids long. J was trimmed by 5 bases and V by 0 bases; bases with no gene match: 9. CDR1 DFQATT and CDR2 SNEGSKA come from the germline V gene (reference sequence). CDR3 nucleotide sequence: TGCAGTGCTAGAGAGGGCCGGGACAGGCTGAACGAGCAGTACTTC. Translated: CSAREGRDRLNEQYF.

This clonotype came up a few times. This chain links TRBV29-1 with TRBJ1-1; no clear D. The CDR3 has 12 amino acids. Trimming took off 0 bases at V and 5 bases at J, with 7 bases between the two ends. The germline CDR1 and CDR2 sequences are SQVTM and ANQGSEA. CDR3 sequence (DNA): TGCAGCGTTGAAGAGATGAGGACTGAAGCTTTCTTT. Its translation: CSVEEMRTEAFF.

This clonotype was recorded a few times. The chain combines TRBV4-1 with TRBJ2-5; 8 bases are a match to TRBD1. Germline V gene data show CDR1 as MGHRA and CDR2 as YSYEKL. Unmatched junction bases numbered 2, after V lost 1 base and J lost 1 base. This CDR3 spans 15 amino acids. CDR3 amino acids: CASSQGDRLQETQYF. CDR3 nucleotides: TGCGCCAGCAGCCAAGGGGACAGGCTCCAAGAGACCCAGTACTTC.

The chain recombines TRBV20-1 with TRBJ2-7, with a weak D call TRBD2 (5 bases). V was shortened by 0 bases and J by 5 bases, with 23 bases between the two germline ends. The CDR3 spans 17 residues. Per germline, CDR1 DFQATT and CDR2 SNEGSKA (reference sequence). The CDR3 DNA reads as TGCAGTGCTAGAGATAAGAGGGCGGCAAGCGTCGGCGACGAGCAGTACTTC. The encoded protein is CSARDKRAASVGDEQYF.

This clonotype was observed a handful of times. The chain is built from TRBV11-2 and TRBJ2-3; the D gene is possibly TRBD1 (7 bases). With 1 base removed from V and 0 bases from J, the gap between germline ends came to 20 bases. This CDR3 contains 19 residues. Looked up from germline, CDR1 is SGHAT and CDR2 is FQNNGV. The CDR3 loop reads CASSLVPWAGGISTDTQYF. In DNA form, the CDR3 reads TGTGCCAGCAGCTTAGTCCCCTGGGCAGGGGGGATAAGCACAGATACGCAGTATTTT.